This is a list of T cell receptor beta chains from one sample in a study of neurological immune-mediated disorders. TCRdb called the 5' RACE reads again in MiXCR, with one record for every CDR3 protein. The sample shows over 35,000 distinct CDR3 sequences, over 2% of them seen only once. Sample: PBMCs. Receptors were obtained from a man aged 45-65 years with multiple sclerosis. Each CDR3 is given with its conserved first and last residue. Fields, in order: V gene, D gene, J gene, clone size, CDR3 length, CDR3 DNA, CDR3 protein. The D gene is left open where the match is weak. The size field reads once, few or many counts, or a class when the clone is expanded.

v_gene: TRBV5-6
d_gene: -
j_gene: TRBJ2-3
abundance: many
len: 16
CDR3nt: TGTGCCAGCAGCTTGGCGGCCGGGGCCCCCACAGATACGCAGTATTTT
CDR3aa: CASSLAAGAPTDTQYF

v_gene: TRBV5-1
d_gene: -
j_gene: TRBJ2-6
abundance: many
len: 18
CDR3nt: TGCGCCAGCAGCTTGGAGTATAGCGGAGGGGCTGGGGCCAACGTCCTGACTTTC
CDR3aa: CASSLEYSGGAGANVLTF

v_gene: TRBV12-3/TRBV12-4
d_gene: -
j_gene: TRBJ2-1
abundance: many
len: 16
CDR3nt: TGTGCCAGCAGTCTGTCCGGGGAAAAGGGGTACAATGAGCAGTTCTTC
CDR3aa: CASSLSGEKGYNEQFF

v_gene: TRBV7-2
d_gene: -
j_gene: TRBJ1-4
abundance: many
len: 15
CDR3nt: TGTGCCAGCAGCTTAGCAGCGAGGGAAGGGGAAAAACTGTTTTTT
CDR3aa: CASSLAAREGEKLFF

v_gene: TRBV7-6
d_gene: TRBD1
j_gene: TRBJ2-7
abundance: many
len: 14
CDR3nt: TGTGCCAGCAGCCAGGGGGCTGGGGCGAACGAGCAGTACTTC
CDR3aa: CASSQGAGANEQYF

v_gene: TRBV11-2
d_gene: -
j_gene: TRBJ2-3
abundance: many
len: 13
CDR3nt: TGTGCCAGCAGCTTGGATCCAAGGGATACGCAGTATTTT
CDR3aa: CASSLDPRDTQYF

v_gene: TRBV28
d_gene: -
j_gene: TRBJ1-2
abundance: many
len: 12
CDR3nt: TGTGCCAGCAGTTTAGGGGACTATGGCTACACCTTC
CDR3aa: CASSLGDYGYTF

v_gene: TRBV20-1
d_gene: -
j_gene: TRBJ1-5
abundance: many
len: 15
CDR3nt: TGCAGTGCTAGGAGACAAAGTGGGAGCAATCAGCCCCAGCATTTT
CDR3aa: CSARRQSGSNQPQHF

v_gene: TRBV5-5
d_gene: -
j_gene: TRBJ2-3
abundance: many
len: 13
CDR3nt: TGTGCCAGCAGCTCCGGGACCACAGATACGCAGTATTTT
CDR3aa: CASSSGTTDTQYF

v_gene: TRBV3-1
d_gene: TRBD2
j_gene: TRBJ2-3
abundance: many
len: 15
CDR3nt: TGTGCCAGCAGCCCGAGCACTAGCGGAGGAGATACGCAGTATTTT
CDR3aa: CASSPSTSGGDTQYF

v_gene: TRBV6-5
d_gene: -
j_gene: TRBJ2-5
abundance: many
len: 17
CDR3nt: TGTGCCAGCAGTCATAGGGGGTCAGGGGGGAGGCAAGAGACCCAGTACTTC
CDR3aa: CASSHRGSGGRQETQYF